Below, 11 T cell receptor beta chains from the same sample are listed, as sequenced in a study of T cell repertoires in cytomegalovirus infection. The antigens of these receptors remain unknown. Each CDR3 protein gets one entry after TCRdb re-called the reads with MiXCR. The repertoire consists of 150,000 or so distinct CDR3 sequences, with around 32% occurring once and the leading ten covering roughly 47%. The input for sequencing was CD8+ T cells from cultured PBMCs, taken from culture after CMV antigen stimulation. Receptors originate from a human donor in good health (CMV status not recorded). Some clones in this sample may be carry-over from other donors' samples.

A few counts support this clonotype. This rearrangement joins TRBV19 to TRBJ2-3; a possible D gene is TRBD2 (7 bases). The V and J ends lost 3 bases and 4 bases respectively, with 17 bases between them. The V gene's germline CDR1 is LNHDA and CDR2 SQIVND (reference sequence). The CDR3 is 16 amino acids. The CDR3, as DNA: TGTGCCAGTAGTATGGGGGGGCTTGTTGGGGCAGATACGCAGTATTTT. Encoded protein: CASSMGGLVGADTQYF.

CDR3 in amino acids: CASSPTADGGEAFF. The CDR3, as DNA: TGTGCCAGCAGCCCAACTGCGGACGGAGGGGAAGCTTTCTTT. The chain links TRBV7-8 to TRBJ1-1; D remains unclear. Germline assignment: CDR1 SGHVS and CDR2 FQNEAQ. V was shortened by 5 bases and J by 8 bases, with 18 bases between the two germline ends. This CDR3 is 14 amino acids long.

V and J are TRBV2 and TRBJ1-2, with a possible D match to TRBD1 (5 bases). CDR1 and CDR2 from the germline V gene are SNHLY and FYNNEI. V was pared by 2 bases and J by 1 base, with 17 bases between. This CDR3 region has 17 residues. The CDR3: CASSETEWGNINYGYTF. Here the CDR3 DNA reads TGTGCCAGCAGTGAAACGGAATGGGGGAACATTAACTATGGCTACACCTTC. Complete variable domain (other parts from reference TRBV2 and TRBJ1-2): EPEVTQTPSHQVTQMGQEVILRCVPISNHLYFYWYRQILGQKVEFLVSFYNNEISEKSEIFDDQFSVERPDGSNFTLKIRSTKLEDSAMYFCASSETEWGNINYGYTFGSGTRLTVV.

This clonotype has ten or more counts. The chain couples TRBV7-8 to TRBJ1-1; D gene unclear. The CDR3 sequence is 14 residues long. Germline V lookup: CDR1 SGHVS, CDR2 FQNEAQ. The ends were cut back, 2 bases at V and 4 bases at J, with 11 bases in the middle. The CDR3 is CASSLSVVVTEAFF. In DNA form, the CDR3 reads TGTGCCAGCAGCTTAAGCGTCGTGGTCACTGAAGCTTTCTTT.

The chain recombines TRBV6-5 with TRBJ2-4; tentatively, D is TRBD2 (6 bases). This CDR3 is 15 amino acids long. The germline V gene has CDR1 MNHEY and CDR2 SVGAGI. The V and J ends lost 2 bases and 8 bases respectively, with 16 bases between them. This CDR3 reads CASSYTTDGEDIQYF. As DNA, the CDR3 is TGTGCCAGCAGTTACACCACCGATGGGGAGGACATTCAGTACTTC.

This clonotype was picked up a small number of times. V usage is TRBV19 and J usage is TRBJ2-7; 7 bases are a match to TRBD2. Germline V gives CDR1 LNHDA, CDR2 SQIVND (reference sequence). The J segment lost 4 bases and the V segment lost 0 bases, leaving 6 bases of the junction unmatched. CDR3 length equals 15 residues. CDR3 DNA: TGTGCCAGTAGTATAGAGTCGCGGGGGAAGTACGAGCAGTACTTC. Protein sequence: CASSIESRGKYEQYF.

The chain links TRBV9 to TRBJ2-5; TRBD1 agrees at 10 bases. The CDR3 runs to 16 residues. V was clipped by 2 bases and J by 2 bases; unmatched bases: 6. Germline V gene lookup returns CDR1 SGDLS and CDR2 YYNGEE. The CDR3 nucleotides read TGTGCCAGCAGCGTCCGGGACAGGGGAGGACAAGAGACCCAGTACTTC. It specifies CASSVRDRGGQETQYF.

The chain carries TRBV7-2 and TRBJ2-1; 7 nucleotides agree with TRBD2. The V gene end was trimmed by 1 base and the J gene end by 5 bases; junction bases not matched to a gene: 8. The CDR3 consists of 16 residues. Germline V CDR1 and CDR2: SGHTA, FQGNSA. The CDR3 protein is CASSLGGGGTNNEQFF. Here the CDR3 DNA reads TGTGCCAGCAGCTTAGGGGGGGGGGGAACCAACAATGAGCAGTTCTTC. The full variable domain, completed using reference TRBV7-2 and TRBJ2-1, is GAGVSQSPSNKVTEKGKDVELRCDPISGHTALYWYRQSLGQGLEFLIYFQGNSAPDKSGLPSDRFSAERTGGSVSTLTIQRTQQEDSAVYLCASSLGGGGTNNEQFFGPGTRLTVL.

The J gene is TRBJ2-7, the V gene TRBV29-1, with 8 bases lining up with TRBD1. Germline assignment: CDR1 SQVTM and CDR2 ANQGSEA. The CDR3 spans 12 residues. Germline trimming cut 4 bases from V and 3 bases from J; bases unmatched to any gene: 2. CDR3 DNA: TGCAGCGTTGGAGGACAGGGCTACGAGCAGTACTTC. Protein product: CSVGGQGYEQYF.

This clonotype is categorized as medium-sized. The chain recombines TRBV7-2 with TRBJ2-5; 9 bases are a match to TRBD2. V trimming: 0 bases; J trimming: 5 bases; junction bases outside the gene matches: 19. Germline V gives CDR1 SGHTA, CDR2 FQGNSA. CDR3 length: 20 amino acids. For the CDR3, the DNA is TGTGCCAGCAGCTTAGCGCGACTCTCCTCAGCGGGGGGACTTTCGGAGACCCAGTACTTC. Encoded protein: CASSLARLSSAGGLSETQYF.

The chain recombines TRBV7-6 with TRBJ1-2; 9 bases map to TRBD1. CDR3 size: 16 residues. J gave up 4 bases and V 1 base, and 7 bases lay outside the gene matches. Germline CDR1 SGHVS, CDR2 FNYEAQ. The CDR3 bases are TGTGCCAGCAGCTTAGATACAGGGGGCAATGTCTATGGCTACACCTTC. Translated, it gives CASSLDTGGNVYGYTF.